This T cell receptor (beta chain) was identified in a study of post-analysis software for immune sequencing data. Study-level background: The disease courses covered relapsing-remitting, secondary progressive and progressive-relapsing multiple sclerosis.

The CDR3 has 12 amino acids. Germline lookup yields CDR1 MDHEN and CDR2 SYDVKM. The V end lost 6 bases, the J end lost 7 bases, and 12 bases lay between the germline ends. As for this clonotype: Its antigen is currently unknown.

Unique molecular identifiers were present in the TCR beta cDNA libraries. Input of about 0.95 to 11 million T cells yielded roughly 0.5 million cDNA molecules. TCRdb itself ran the PCR reads through MiXCR, one entry per CDR3 protein. The table shows 430,000 or so distinct CDR3 sequences, with 39% occurring only once. Study results and caveats: Patients used roughly five TRBV segments, including TRBV5-6, TRBV5-1 and TRBV20-1, more often than controls. Same-batch samples co-clustered strongly by F measure.

Sample: blood. This sequence originates from a girl aged 2 to 9 with multiple sclerosis. The rearrangement joins TRBV28 to TRBJ1-1; D gene unclear. The CDR3 sequence: CASSRGLIEAFF. The CDR3 nucleotides are TGTGCCAGCAGCCGAGGACTAATTGAAGCTTTCTTT. Full variable domain (remainder filled in from reference TRBV28 and TRBJ1-1): DVKVTQSSRYLVKRTGEKVFLECVQDMDHENMFWYRQDPGLGLRLIYFSYDVKMKEKGDIPEGYSVSREKKERFSLILESASTNQTSMYLCASSRGLIEAFFGQGTRLTVV.